Described below is a single T cell receptor beta chain sequence and its context. Only in-frame clones appear in the TCRdb table, and some are missing; sequencing was by immunoSEQ multiplex PCR. The sample shows about 94,000 clones, 80% to 95% of them seen only once. CDR3 length equals 14 residues. Germline V gene sequence: CDR1 MNHNS, CDR2 SASEGT. V lost 3 bases and J lost 0, with 9 bases in between. The data were taken from a study of OX40 agonist ivuxolimab in advanced cancers. The V and J genes are TRBV6-1 and TRBJ2-7; possibly TRBD1 or TRBD2 for D (5 bases each). The sample consisted of CD4+ or CD8+ T cells sorted from blood, taken in a trial of the OX40 agonist ivuxolimab. The receptor was isolated from an adult with an advanced solid tumor such as melanoma, head and neck, liver or kidney cancer. CDR3 protein: CASSDPGASYEQYF. CDR3 DNA: TGTGCCAGCAGTGATCCCGGGGCCTCCTACGAGCAGTACTTC.